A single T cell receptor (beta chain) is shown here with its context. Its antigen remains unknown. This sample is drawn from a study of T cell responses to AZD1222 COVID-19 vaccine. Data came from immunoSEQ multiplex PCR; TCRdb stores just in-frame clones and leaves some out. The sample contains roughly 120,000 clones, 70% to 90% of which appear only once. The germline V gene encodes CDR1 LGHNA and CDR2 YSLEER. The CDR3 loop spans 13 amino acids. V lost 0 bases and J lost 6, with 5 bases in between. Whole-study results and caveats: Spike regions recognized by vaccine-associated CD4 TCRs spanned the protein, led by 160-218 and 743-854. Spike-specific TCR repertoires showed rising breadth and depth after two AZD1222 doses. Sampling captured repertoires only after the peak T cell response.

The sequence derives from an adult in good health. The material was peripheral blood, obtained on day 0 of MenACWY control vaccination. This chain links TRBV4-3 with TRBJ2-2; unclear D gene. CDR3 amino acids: CASSQERAGELFF. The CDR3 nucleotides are TGCGCCAGCAGCCAAGAAAGAGCCGGGGAGCTGTTTTTT.